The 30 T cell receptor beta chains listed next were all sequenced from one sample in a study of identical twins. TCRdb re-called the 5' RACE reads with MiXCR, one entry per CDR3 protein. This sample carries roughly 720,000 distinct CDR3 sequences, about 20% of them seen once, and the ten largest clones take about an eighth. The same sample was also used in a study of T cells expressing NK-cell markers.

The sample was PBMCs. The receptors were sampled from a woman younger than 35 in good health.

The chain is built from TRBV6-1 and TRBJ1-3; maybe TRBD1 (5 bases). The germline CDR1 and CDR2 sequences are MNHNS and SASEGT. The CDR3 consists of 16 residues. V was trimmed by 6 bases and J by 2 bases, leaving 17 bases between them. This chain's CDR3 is CASRRKTELAGNTIYF. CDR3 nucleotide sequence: TGTGCCAGCAGGCGGAAGACAGAGCTGGCTGGAAACACCATATATTTT.

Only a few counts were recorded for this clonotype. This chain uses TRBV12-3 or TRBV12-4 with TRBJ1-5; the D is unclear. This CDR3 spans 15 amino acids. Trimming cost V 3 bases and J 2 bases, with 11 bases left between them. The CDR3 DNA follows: TGTGCCAGCAGTTTCTTGGATCAGGGCAATCAGCCCCAGCATTTT. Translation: CASSFLDQGNQPQHF.

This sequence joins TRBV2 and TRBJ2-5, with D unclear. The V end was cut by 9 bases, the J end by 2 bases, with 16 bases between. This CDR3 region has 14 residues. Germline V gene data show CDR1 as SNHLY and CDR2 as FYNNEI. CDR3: CASAAAGWQETQYF. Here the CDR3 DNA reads TGTGCCAGTGCTGCCGCAGGCTGGCAAGAGACCCAGTACTTC.

The CDR3: CASSLVSSGSTDTQYF. CDR3 in DNA: TGTGCCAGCAGCTTAGTGTCTAGCGGTAGCACAGATACGCAGTATTTT. V usage is TRBV7-2 and J usage is TRBJ2-3, with 7 bases lining up with TRBD2. This CDR3 comprises 16 residues. V lost 1 base to trimming and J lost 0 bases; unmatched junction nucleotides: 4. The germline V gene has CDR1 SGHTA and CDR2 FQGNSA. Combining the CDR3 with reference TRBV7-2 and TRBJ2-3 gives the whole variable domain GAGVSQSPSNKVTEKGKDVELRCDPISGHTALYWYRQSLGQGLEFLIYFQGNSAPDKSGLPSDRFSAERTGGSVSTLTIQRTQQEDSAVYLCASSLVSSGSTDTQYFGPGTRLTVL.

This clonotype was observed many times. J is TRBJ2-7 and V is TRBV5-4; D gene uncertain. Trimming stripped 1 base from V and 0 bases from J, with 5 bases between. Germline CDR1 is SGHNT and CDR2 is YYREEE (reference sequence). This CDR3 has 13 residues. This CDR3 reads CASSLYSSYEQYF. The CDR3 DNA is TGTGCCAGCAGCTTGTACAGCTCCTACGAGCAGTACTTC.

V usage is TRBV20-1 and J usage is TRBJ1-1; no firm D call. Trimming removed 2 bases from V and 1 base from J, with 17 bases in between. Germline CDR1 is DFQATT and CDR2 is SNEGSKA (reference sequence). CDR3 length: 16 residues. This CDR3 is CSARSRRRQRNTEAFF. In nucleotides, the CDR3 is TGCAGTGCTAGATCCCGCCGGAGACAACGGAACACTGAAGCTTTCTTT.

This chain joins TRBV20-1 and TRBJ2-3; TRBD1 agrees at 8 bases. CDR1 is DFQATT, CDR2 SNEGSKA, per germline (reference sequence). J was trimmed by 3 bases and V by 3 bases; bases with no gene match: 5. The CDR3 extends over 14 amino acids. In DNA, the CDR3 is TGCAGTGCTAGGACAGGGGTTTTGACAGATACGCAGTATTTT. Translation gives CSARTGVLTDTQYF.

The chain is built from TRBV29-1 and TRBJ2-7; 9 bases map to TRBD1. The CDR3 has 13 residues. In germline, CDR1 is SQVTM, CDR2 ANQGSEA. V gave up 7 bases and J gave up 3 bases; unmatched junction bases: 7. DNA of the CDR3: TGCAGCGCCTTCTCGACAGGGGGCTACGAGCAGTACTTC. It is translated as CSAFSTGGYEQYF.

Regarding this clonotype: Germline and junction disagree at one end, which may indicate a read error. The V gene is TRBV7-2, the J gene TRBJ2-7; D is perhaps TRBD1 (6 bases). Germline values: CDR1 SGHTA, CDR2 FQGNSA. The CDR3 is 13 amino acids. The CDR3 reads CASSPIRGFGQNF. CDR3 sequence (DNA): TGTGCCAGCAGCCCGATAAGGGGGTTCGGGCAGAACTTC.

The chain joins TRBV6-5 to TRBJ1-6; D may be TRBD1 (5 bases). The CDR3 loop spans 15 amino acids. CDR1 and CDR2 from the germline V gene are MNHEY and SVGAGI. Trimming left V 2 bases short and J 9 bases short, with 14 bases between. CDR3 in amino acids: CASSYTGPGSSPLHF. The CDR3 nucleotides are TGTGCCAGCAGTTACACGGGACCGGGCAGTTCACCCCTCCACTTT.

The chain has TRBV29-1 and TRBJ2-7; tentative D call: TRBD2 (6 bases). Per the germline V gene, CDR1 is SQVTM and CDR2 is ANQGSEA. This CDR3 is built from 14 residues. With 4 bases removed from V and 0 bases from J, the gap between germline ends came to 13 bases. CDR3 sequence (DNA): TGCAGCGTTGCGGAGGGCCAGAGCTCCTACGAGCAGTACTTC. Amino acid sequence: CSVAEGQSSYEQYF.

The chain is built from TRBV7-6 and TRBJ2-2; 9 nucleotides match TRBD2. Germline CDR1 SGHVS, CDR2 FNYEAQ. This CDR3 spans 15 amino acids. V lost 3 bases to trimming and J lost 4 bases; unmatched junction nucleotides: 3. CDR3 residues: CASSFRGRGTGELFF. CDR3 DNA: TGTGCCAGCAGCTTCCGCGGGAGGGGCACCGGGGAGCTGTTTTTT.

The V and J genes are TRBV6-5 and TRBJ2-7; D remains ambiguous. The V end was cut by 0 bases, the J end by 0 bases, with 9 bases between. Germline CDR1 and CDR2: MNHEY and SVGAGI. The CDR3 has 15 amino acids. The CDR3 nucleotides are TGTGCCAGCAGTTACTCATTTGGTGTCTCCTACGAGCAGTACTTC. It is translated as CASSYSFGVSYEQYF.

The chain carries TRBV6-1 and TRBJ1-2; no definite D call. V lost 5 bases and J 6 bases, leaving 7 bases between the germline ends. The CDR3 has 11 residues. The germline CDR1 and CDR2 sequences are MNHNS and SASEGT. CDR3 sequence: CASSKLNGYTF. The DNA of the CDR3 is TGTGCCAGCAGTAAACTCAATGGCTACACCTTC.

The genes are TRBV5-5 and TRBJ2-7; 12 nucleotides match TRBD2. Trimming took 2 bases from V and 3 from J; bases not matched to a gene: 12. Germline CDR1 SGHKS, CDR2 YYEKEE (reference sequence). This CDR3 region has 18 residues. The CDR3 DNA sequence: TGTGCCAGCAGCTTCTCATCGCTAGCGGGAGGGCCGGGCTACGAGCAGTACTTC. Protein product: CASSFSSLAGGPGYEQYF.

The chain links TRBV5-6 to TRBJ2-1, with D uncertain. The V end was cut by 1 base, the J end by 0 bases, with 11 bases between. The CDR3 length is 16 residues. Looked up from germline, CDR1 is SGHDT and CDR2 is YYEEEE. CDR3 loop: CASSLTAASSYNEQFF. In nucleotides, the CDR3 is TGTGCCAGCAGCTTGACGGCGGCAAGCTCCTACAATGAGCAGTTCTTC.

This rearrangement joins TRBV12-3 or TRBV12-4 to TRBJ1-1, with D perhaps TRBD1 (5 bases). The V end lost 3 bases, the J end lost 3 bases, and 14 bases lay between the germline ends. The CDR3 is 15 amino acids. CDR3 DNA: TGTGCCAGCAGTTTTCTCTGGGGGAGCGACACTGAAGCTTTCTTT. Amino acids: CASSFLWGSDTEAFF.

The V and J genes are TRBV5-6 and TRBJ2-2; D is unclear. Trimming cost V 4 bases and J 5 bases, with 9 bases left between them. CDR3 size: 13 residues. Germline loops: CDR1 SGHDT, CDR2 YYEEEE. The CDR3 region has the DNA TGTGCCAGCAGCGGAACTCGGACCGGGGAGCTGTTTTTT. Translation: CASSGTRTGELFF. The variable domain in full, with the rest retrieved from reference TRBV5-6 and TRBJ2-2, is DAGVTQSPTHLIKTRGQQVTLRCSPKSGHDTVSWYQQALGQGPQFIFQYYEEEERQRGNFPDRFSGHQFPNYSSELNVNALLLGDSALYLCASSGTRTGELFFGEGSRLTVL.

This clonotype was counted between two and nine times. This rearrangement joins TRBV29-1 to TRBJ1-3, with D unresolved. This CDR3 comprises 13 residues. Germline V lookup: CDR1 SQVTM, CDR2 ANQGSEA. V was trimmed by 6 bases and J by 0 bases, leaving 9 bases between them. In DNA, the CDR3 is TGCAGCGTCGAGTCCAACTCTGGAAACACCATATATTTT. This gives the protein CSVESNSGNTIYF.

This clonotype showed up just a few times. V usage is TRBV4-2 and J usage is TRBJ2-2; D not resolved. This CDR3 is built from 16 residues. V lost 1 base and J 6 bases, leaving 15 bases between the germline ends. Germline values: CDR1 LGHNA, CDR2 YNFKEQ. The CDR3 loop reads CASSQGPVPWAGELFF. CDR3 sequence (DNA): TGTGCCAGCAGCCAAGGACCCGTCCCATGGGCCGGGGAGCTGTTTTTT.

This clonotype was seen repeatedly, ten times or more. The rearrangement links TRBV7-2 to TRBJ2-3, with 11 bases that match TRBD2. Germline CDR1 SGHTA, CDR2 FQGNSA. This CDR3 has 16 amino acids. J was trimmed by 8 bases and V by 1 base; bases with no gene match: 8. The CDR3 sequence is CASSLEVAGGPGTQYF. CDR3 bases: TGTGCCAGCAGCTTAGAGGTAGCGGGGGGGCCGGGTACGCAGTATTTT.

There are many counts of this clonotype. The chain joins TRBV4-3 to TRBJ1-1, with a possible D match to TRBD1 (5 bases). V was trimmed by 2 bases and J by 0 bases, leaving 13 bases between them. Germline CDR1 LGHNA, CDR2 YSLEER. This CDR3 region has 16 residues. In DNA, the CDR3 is TGCGCCAGCAGCCAACTCCCGACAGTACTGAACACTGAAGCTTTCTTT. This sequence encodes CASSQLPTVLNTEAFF.

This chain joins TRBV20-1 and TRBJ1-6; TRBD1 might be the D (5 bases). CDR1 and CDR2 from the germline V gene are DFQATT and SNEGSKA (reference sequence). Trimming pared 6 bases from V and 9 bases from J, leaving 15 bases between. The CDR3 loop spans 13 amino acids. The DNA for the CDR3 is TGCAGTGCGGGGGGTACAGGAGGTTCACCCCTCCACTTT. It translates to CSAGGTGGSPLHF.

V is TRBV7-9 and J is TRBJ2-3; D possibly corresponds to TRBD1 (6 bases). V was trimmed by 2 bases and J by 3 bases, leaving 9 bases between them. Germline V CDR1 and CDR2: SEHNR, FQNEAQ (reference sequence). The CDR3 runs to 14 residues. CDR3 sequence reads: CASSLYTGTDTQYF. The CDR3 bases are TGTGCCAGCAGCTTATATACAGGGACAGATACGCAGTATTTT.

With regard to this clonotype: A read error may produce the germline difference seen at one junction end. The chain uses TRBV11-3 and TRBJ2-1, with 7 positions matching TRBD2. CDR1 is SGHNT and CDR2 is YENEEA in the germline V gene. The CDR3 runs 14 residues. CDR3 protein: CASSHREPFQWGGF. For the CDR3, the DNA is TGTGCCAGCAGCCACCGAGAACCGTTCCAATGGGGGGGCTTC.

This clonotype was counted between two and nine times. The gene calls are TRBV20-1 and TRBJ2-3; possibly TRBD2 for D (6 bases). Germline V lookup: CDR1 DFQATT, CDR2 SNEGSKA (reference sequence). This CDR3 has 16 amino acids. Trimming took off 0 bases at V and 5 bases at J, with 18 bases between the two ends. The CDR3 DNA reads TGCAGTGCTAGAGATTTGGCGGGACTCCGCGGAGATACGCAGTATTTT. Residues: CSARDLAGLRGDTQYF.

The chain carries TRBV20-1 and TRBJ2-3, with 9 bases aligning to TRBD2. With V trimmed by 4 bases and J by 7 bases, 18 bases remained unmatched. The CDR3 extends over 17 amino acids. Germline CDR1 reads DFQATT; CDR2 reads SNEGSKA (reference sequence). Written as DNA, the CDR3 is TGCAGTGCTATTTTAAGCGGGGGGACAAATACTGCAAATACGCAGTATTTT. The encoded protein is CSAILSGGTNTANTQYF.

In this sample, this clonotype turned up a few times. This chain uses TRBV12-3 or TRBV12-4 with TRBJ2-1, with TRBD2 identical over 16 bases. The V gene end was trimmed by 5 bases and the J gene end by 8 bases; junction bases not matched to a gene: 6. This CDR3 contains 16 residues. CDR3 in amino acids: CASSPGLAGGRDEQFF. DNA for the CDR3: TGTGCCAGCAGTCCGGGACTAGCGGGGGGGCGGGATGAGCAGTTCTTC.

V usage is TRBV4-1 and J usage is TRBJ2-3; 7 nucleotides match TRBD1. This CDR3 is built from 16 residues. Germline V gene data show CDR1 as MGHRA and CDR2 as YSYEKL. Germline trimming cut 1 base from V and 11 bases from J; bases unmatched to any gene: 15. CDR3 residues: CASSQAADRLGVGQYF. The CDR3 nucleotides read TGCGCCAGCAGCCAAGCAGCGGACAGGCTGGGCGTGGGGCAGTATTTT.

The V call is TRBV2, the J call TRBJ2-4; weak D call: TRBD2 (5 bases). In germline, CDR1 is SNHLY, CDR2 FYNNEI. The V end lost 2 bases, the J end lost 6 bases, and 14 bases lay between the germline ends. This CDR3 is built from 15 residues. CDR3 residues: CASSEPRVEGNIQYF. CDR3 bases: TGTGCCAGCAGTGAACCGCGGGTAGAAGGAAACATTCAGTACTTC.